The TCR beta chain under discussion was sequenced for a study of OX40 agonist ivuxolimab in advanced cancers. Whole-study context: The dose-escalation cohort was over 65% male, with a mean age of around 60 years, ranging about 20 to 85.

Sequencing was performed with immunoSEQ multiplex PCR; in TCRdb, only in-frame clones are kept and a portion is missing. The table shows around 15,000 clones, with over 75% occurring only once. About this clone: Antigen specificity is unknown.

Between the trimmed V and J ends, which lost 0 bases and 2 bases, there was a span of 12 bases. CDR3 length: 16 residues. Per the germline V gene, CDR1 is SGDLS and CDR2 is YYNGEE. Whole-study results and caveats: Within 6 weeks, CD4+ and CD8+ blood T cells expanded clonally at 0.1 to 3.0 mg/kg.

Source: CD4+ or CD8+ T cells sorted from blood, taken in a trial of the OX40 agonist ivuxolimab. The TCR sequence derives from an adult with an advanced solid tumor such as melanoma, head and neck, liver or kidney cancer. V and J are TRBV9 and TRBJ2-1; D is ambiguous. The CDR3 DNA follows: TGTGCCAGCAGCGTAGCTCCTAGGCTAACCTACAATGAGCAGTTCTTC. Its translation: CASSVAPRLTYNEQFF.